The clone carrying this T cell receptor (beta chain) has ten or more counts. The antigen remains undetermined. TCRdb independently ran MiXCR on the multiplex PCR reads; one entry per CDR3 protein. Among 84,000 or so distinct CDR3 sequences, roughly 30% were seen once, and the ten largest hold 8.1%. The lymph nodes were axillary draining lymph nodes from breast cancer patients. The data stem from a study of breast tumors, draining lymph nodes, adjacent tissues. Study conclusions and caveats: Luminal-like breast cancer showed significantly higher tumor–nontumor repertoire similarity than basal-like. Findings are consistent with lymph node origin and intratumoral expansion of most tumor T cells. Compared with lymph nodes, tumors were less diverse; compared with nontumor tissue, more.

The TCR originated in a female donor with breast cancer. Some clones in this sample may be carry-over from other donors' samples. The sample was axillary lymph node tissue.

The CDR3 region is CASSIVRGPLPGYTF. CDR3 coding DNA: TGTGCCAGCAGCATCGTCAGGGGGCCTCTTCCCGGCTACACCTTC. The chain uses TRBV12-3 or TRBV12-4 and TRBJ1-2, with TRBD1 matching over 8 bases. Losses at the gene ends were 6 bases for V and 8 bases for J; bases not matched to a gene: 14. The CDR3 runs 15 residues.